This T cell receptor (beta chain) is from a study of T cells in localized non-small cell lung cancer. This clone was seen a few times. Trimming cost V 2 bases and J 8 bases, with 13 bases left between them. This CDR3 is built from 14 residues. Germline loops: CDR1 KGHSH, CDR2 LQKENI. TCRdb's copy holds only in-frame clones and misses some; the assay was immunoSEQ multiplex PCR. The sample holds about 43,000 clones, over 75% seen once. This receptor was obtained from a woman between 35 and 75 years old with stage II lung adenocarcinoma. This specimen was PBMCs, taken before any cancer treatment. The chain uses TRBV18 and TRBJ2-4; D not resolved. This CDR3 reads CASSPTPGEDIQYF. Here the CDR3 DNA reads TGTGCCAGCTCACCAACCCCGGGTGAGGACATTCAGTACTTC. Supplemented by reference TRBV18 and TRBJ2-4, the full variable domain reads NAGVMQNPRHLVRRRGQEARLRCSPMKGHSHVYWYRQLPEEGLKFMVYLQKENIIDESGMPKERFSAEFPKEGPSILRIQQVVRGDSAAYFCASSPTPGEDIQYFGAGTRLSVL.